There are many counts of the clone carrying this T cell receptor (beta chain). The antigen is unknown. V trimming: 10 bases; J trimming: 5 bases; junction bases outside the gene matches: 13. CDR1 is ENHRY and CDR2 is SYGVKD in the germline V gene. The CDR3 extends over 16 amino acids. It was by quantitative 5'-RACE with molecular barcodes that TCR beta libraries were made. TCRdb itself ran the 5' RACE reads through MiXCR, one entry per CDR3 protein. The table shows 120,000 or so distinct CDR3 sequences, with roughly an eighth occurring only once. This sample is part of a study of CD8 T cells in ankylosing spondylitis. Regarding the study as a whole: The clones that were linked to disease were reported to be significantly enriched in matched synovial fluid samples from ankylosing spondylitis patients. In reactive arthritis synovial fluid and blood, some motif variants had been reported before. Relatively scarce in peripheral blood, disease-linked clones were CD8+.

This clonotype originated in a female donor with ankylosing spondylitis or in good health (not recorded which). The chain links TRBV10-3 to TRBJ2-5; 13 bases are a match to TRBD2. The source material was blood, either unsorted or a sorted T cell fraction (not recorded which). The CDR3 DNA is TGTGCCACCAGGTCGACTAGCGGGGGGTTCGGGGAGACCCAGTACTTC. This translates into CATRSTSGGFGETQYF.